Shown below are 25 T cell receptor beta chains from a single sample sequenced in a study of blood T cell repertoires in COVID-19. The repertoire was sequenced with immunoSEQ multiplex PCR; TCRdb's copy has only in-frame clones and lacks some. The sample lists 350,000 to 400,000 clones; 85% to 90% were seen once. Input material: PBMCs or T cells enriched from blood (not recorded which). The receptors shown here come from a man aged 18 to 29 who had recovered from COVID-19.

The genes are TRBV5-4 and TRBJ1-1; 8 nucleotides align to TRBD1. After removal of 2 bases from V and 6 bases from J, the junction contained 3 bases not matched to a gene. Germline CDR1 is SGHNT and CDR2 is YYREEE (reference sequence). The CDR3 runs 13 residues. The chain's CDR3 is CASSFQGAAEAFF. The CDR3 DNA follows: TGTGCCAGCAGCTTTCAGGGGGCCGCTGAAGCTTTCTTT.

The sample holds a few counts of this clone. This chain joins TRBV29-1 and TRBJ2-1, with 8 bases aligning to TRBD2. V was pared by 3 bases and J by 8 bases, with 6 bases of the junction left unmatched. This CDR3 has 13 amino acids. The germline V gene encodes CDR1 SQVTM and CDR2 ANQGSEA. The CDR3 DNA reads TGCAGCGTTGATCGAGGGACTAGAGATGAGCAGTTCTTC. Its translation is CSVDRGTRDEQFF.

The V gene is TRBV25-1, the J gene TRBJ2-7; 9 bases match TRBD1. The germline gives CDR1 MGHDK, CDR2 SYGVNS. This CDR3 region has 14 residues. V trimming: 4 bases; J trimming: 5 bases; junction bases outside the gene matches: 6. The DNA for the CDR3 is TGTGCCAGCAGTGCGGGACAGGGTCTGGACGAGCAGTACTTC. The encoded protein is CASSAGQGLDEQYF.

The chain has TRBV19 and TRBJ2-2; 7 nucleotides match TRBD1. Germline trimming cut 0 bases from V and 0 bases from J; bases unmatched to any gene: 4. The CDR3 length is 17 residues. Germline V gene data show CDR1 as LNHDA and CDR2 as SQIVND (reference sequence). CDR3 nucleotides: TGTGCCAGTAGTATAGAAGGACAGGCCTCGAACACCGGGGAGCTGTTTTTT. As protein: CASSIEGQASNTGELFF.

The V gene is TRBV6-5, the J gene TRBJ1-5, with no clear D. V lost 8 bases and J lost 3, with 14 bases in between. From germline, CDR1 is MNHEY and CDR2 SVGAGI. The CDR3 consists of 14 residues. The CDR3 loop reads CASCLGGHNQPQHF. In DNA, the CDR3 is TGTGCCAGCTGTCTGGGTGGGCACAATCAGCCCCAGCATTTT.

This clone occurred once. V gene TRBV11-3 combines with J gene TRBJ2-1, with 7 bases identical to TRBD1. This CDR3 comprises 16 residues. Per the germline V gene, CDR1 is SGHNT and CDR2 is YENEEA. V gave up 4 bases and J gave up 0 bases; unmatched junction bases: 6. CDR3: CASSSQGRYSYNEQFF. CDR3 DNA sequence: TGTGCCAGCAGCTCACAGGGGAGATACTCCTACAATGAGCAGTTCTTC.

This chain links TRBV18 with TRBJ2-5; 7 bases fit TRBD1. This CDR3 contains 14 residues. The V gene end was trimmed by 6 bases and the J gene end by 6 bases; junction bases not matched to a gene: 10. Germline V gives CDR1 KGHSH, CDR2 LQKENI. The CDR3 protein is CASSQNDRVQTQYF. For the CDR3, the DNA is TGTGCCAGCTCCCAAAACGACAGGGTACAGACCCAGTACTTC. The full variable domain, with the rest looked up from reference TRBV18 and TRBJ2-5, is NAGVMQNPRHLVRRRGQEARLRCSPMKGHSHVYWYRQLPEEGLKFMVYLQKENIIDESGMPKERFSAEFPKEGPSILRIQQVVRGDSAAYFCASSQNDRVQTQYFGPGTRLLVL.

J is TRBJ1-1 and V is TRBV28; no clear D. The V gene lost 6 bases and the J gene lost 1 base, with 9 bases spanning the gap. The CDR3 totals 13 residues. Germline V gives CDR1 MDHEN, CDR2 SYDVKM. The CDR3 region is CASSKKPNTEAFF. CDR3 in DNA: TGTGCCAGCAGCAAGAAGCCGAACACTGAAGCTTTCTTT.

The gene calls are TRBV12-3 or TRBV12-4 and TRBJ1-3; the D gene is possibly TRBD1 (5 bases). The V and J ends lost 7 bases and 7 bases respectively, with 14 bases between them. The CDR3 is 13 residues long. CDR3 loop: CASTFRRGNTIYF. In DNA form, the CDR3 reads TGTGCCAGCACCTTCCGCCGGGGGAACACCATATATTTT.

The V and J genes are TRBV7-9 and TRBJ1-1; perhaps TRBD1 as D (6 bases). The V and J ends lost 1 base and 1 base respectively, with 7 bases between them. CDR3 length: 14 residues. Germline CDR1 is SEHNR and CDR2 is FQNEAQ (reference sequence). The CDR3 nucleotides are TGTGCCAGCAGCTTAGAACAGGGGAACACTGAAGCTTTCTTT. This sequence encodes CASSLEQGNTEAFF. Supplemented by reference TRBV7-9 and TRBJ1-1, the full variable domain reads DTGVSQNPRHKITKRGQNVTFRCDPISEHNRLYWYRQTLGQGPEFLTYFQNEAQLEKSRLLSDRFSAERPKGSFSTLEIQRTEQGDSAMYLCASSLEQGNTEAFFGQGTRLTVV.

The chain has TRBV6-5 and TRBJ2-1, with D uncertain. The length of the CDR3 is 12 residues. V was shortened by 2 bases and J by 8 bases, with 7 bases between the two germline ends. Germline CDR1 is MNHEY and CDR2 is SVGAGI. The CDR3 DNA is TGTGCCAGCAGTTACGGCGGCGATGAGCAGTTCTTC. Protein: CASSYGGDEQFF.

The chain couples TRBV11-2 to TRBJ1-4; TRBD1 is a possible D gene (6 bases). The CDR3 loop spans 16 amino acids. V was clipped by 1 base and J by 5 bases, with 14 bases between them. The germline V gene encodes CDR1 SGHAT and CDR2 FQNNGV. CDR3 loop: CASSLGRGHKNEKLFF. In nucleotides, the CDR3 is TGTGCCAGCAGCTTAGGCAGGGGTCACAAGAATGAAAAACTGTTTTTT. The whole variable domain, remainder taken from reference TRBV11-2 and TRBJ1-4, is EAGVAQSPRYKIIEKRQSVAFWCNPISGHATLYWYQQILGQGPKLLIQFQNNGVVDDSQLPKDRFSAERLKGVDSTLKIQPAKLEDSAVYLCASSLGRGHKNEKLFFGSGTQLSVL.

This chain links TRBV19 with TRBJ2-1, with 9 nucleotides matching TRBD1. The CDR3 runs 16 residues. CDR1 is LNHDA, CDR2 SQIVND, per germline (reference sequence). V lost 1 base and J lost 2; bases outside the gene matches: 3. As DNA, the CDR3 is TGTGCCAGTAGTATAGGGACAGGGGTAACCTACAATGAGCAGTTCTTC. As protein: CASSIGTGVTYNEQFF.

This sequence joins TRBV3-1 (or the pseudogene TRBV3-2) and TRBJ2-3, with 11 bases lining up with TRBD2. The CDR3 consists of 16 residues. Germline lookup yields CDR1 LGHDT and CDR2 YNNKEL (reference sequence). The junction had 12 bases not matched to a gene; V was cut back by 3 bases and J by 10 bases. CDR3 loop: CASSQSPTSGRGSQYF. Written as DNA, the CDR3 is TGTGCCAGCAGCCAGTCCCCAACTAGCGGGAGAGGGTCGCAGTATTTT.

The rearrangement links TRBV3-1 (or the pseudogene TRBV3-2) to TRBJ2-7; D not resolved. V dropped 1 base and J dropped 6 bases, with 16 bases sitting between them. CDR3 length: 15 amino acids. Per the germline V gene, CDR1 is LGHDT and CDR2 is YNNKEL (reference sequence). The CDR3 nucleotides read TGTGCCAGCAGCCAAGCACAGCCCCGTCTATGCGAGCAGTACTTC. Protein sequence: CASSQAQPRLCEQYF.

The chain is built from TRBV28 and TRBJ2-2; D possibly corresponds to TRBD2 (6 bases). The CDR3 has 16 amino acids. V lost 2 bases and J lost 4, with 14 bases in between. Germline V gene lookup returns CDR1 MDHEN and CDR2 SYDVKM. CDR3 protein: CASSLGPSAITGELFF. CDR3 DNA sequence: TGTGCCAGCAGTTTAGGGCCTAGCGCGATCACCGGGGAGCTGTTTTTT.

V is TRBV28 and J is TRBJ1-5; D might be TRBD1 (6 bases). This CDR3 spans 14 amino acids. Germline V CDR1 and CDR2: MDHEN, SYDVKM. Trimming left V 1 base short and J 2 bases short, with 6 bases between. CDR3 DNA: TGTGCCAGCAGTTTATCAGGGGGCAATCAGCCCCAGCATTTT. Its translation is CASSLSGGNQPQHF.

This chain joins TRBV30 and TRBJ1-5; D uncertain. Germline V gene data show CDR1 as GTSNPN and CDR2 as SVGIG (reference sequence). Trimming stripped 3 bases from V and 4 bases from J, with 25 bases between. This CDR3 has 18 amino acids. The CDR3 DNA sequence: TGTGCCTGGAGACGCGCGGGCCCAACAAAACCCCCTAATCAGCCCCAGCATTTT. Its protein product is CAWRRAGPTKPPNQPQHF.

This clone has only a few counts. This sequence joins TRBV7-9 and TRBJ2-7; 9 bases are a match to TRBD2. This CDR3 region has 15 residues. The germline CDR1 and CDR2 sequences are SEHNR and FQNEAQ (reference sequence). Losses at the gene ends were 5 bases for V and 3 bases for J; bases not matched to a gene: 8. The CDR3 bases are TGTGCCAGCAGCACGGGTGCTAGCGGGGTCTACGAGCAGTACTTC. It yields the protein CASSTGASGVYEQYF.

The rearrangement links TRBV9 to TRBJ2-2; 7 bases match TRBD2. The ends lost 0 bases at V and 0 bases at J; junction bases unmatched: 2. CDR3 length: 16 residues. The germline V gene has CDR1 SGDLS and CDR2 YYNGEE. CDR3 DNA: TGTGCCAGCAGCGTAGTTGGGGGGGCGAACACCGGGGAGCTGTTTTTT. Its translation is CASSVVGGANTGELFF.

The chain has TRBV19 and TRBJ2-3; 12 bases match TRBD2. V dropped 6 bases and J dropped 4; count of bases not matched to a gene: 11. CDR3 length: 17 amino acids. Germline CDR1 LNHDA, CDR2 SQIVND (reference sequence). The CDR3 DNA reads as TGTGCCAGTAGCAAAACATTACTAGCGGGGGGCCCAGATACGCAGTATTTT. Protein: CASSKTLLAGGPDTQYF.

This clone appeared a single time. The V and J genes are TRBV19 and TRBJ2-2; 8 nucleotides agree with TRBD1. Germline loops: CDR1 LNHDA, CDR2 SQIVND (reference sequence). The CDR3 extends over 16 amino acids. J gave up 5 bases and V 7 bases, and 12 bases lay outside the gene matches. The CDR3 coding sequence is TGTGCCAGTAACCCCCTCGACAGGGGTGGTACCGGGGAGCTGTTTTTT. Its protein is CASNPLDRGGTGELFF.

Regarding this clone: In the same sample, other DNA sequences code for this CDR3. V usage is TRBV18 and J usage is TRBJ2-5; D is unresolved. V was clipped by 3 bases and J by 5 bases, with 7 bases between them. Germline-derived CDR1 and CDR2 are KGHSH and LQKENI. The CDR3 loop spans 12 amino acids. The DNA of the CDR3 is TGTGCCAGCTCACCGTCGAGGGAGACCCAGTACTTC. This gives the protein CASSPSRETQYF.

The V and J genes are TRBV3-1 (or the pseudogene TRBV3-2) and TRBJ1-2; 7 nucleotides agree with TRBD1. The CDR3 totals 14 residues. Germline lookup yields CDR1 LGHDT and CDR2 YNNKEL (reference sequence). J gave up 4 bases and V 4 bases, and 6 bases lay outside the gene matches. The CDR3 DNA follows: TGTGCCAGCAGCCTCTGGGACAGCAGCTATGGCTACACCTTC. The encoded protein is CASSLWDSSYGYTF.

This clone was counted a few times. This chain joins TRBV28 and TRBJ1-4, with TRBD1 as a possible D gene (5 bases). The CDR3 totals 13 residues. CDR1 and CDR2 from the germline V gene are MDHEN and SYDVKM. Trimming shortened V by 2 bases and J by 8 bases, and 9 bases separated the two germline ends. CDR3: CASSLNGGEKLFF. The CDR3 nucleotides are TGTGCCAGCAGTTTAAACGGGGGGGAAAAACTGTTTTTT.